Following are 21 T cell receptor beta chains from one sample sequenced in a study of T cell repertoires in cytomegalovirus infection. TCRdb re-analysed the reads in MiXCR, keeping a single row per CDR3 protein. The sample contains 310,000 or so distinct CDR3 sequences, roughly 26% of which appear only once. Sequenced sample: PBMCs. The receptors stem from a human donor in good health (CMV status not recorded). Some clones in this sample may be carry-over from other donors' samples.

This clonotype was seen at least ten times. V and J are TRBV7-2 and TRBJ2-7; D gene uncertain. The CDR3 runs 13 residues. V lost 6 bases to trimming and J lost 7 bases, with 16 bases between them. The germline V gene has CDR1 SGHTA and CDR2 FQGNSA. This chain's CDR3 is CASSSIWVGEQYF. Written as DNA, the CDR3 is TGTGCCAGCAGTTCTATTTGGGTGGGGGAGCAGTACTTC.

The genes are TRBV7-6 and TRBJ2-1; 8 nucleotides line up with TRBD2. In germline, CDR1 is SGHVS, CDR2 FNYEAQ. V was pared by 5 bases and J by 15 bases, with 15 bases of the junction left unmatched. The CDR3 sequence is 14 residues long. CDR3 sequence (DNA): TGTGCCAGCAGCGCCTCCCTGACTAGCGAGAAGGGGTTCTTC. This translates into CASSASLTSEKGFF.

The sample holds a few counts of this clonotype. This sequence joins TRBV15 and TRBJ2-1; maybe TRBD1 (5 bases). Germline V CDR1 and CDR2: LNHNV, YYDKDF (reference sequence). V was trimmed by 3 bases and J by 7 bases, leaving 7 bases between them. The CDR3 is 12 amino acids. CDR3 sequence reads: CATSRTDNEQFF. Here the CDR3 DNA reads TGTGCCACCAGCAGGACAGATAATGAGCAGTTCTTC.

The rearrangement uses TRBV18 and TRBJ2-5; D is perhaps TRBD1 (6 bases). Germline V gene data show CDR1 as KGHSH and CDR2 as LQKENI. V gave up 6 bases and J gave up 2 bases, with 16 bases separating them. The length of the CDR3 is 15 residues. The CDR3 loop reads CASSPLTGPQETQYF. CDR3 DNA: TGTGCCAGCTCGCCCCTCACAGGGCCGCAAGAGACCCAGTACTTC.

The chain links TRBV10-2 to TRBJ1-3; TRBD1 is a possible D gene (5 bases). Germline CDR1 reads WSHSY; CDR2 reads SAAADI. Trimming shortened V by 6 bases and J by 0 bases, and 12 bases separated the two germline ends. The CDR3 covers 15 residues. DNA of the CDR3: TGCGCCAGCAGCGGGGGACCGAACTCTGGAAACACCATATATTTT. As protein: CASSGGPNSGNTIYF.

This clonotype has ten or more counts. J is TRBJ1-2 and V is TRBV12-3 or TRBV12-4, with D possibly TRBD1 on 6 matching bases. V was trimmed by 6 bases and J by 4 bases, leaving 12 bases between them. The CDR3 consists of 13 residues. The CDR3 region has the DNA TGTGCCAGCAGCCCTCAGGGGAGCTATGGCTACACCTTC. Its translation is CASSPQGSYGYTF.

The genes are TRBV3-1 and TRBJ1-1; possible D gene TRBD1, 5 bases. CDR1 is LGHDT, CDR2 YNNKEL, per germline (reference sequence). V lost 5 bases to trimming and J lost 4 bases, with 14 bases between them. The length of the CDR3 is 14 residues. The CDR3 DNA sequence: TGTGCCAGCAGCACCCTGATGGGGGGCACTGAAGCTTTCTTT. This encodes CASSTLMGGTEAFF.

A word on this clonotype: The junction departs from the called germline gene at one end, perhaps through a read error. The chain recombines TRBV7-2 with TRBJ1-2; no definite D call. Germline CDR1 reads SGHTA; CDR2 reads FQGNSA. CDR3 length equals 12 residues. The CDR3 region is CVSSLVNYGYTF. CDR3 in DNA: TGTGTCAGCAGCTTAGTGAACTATGGCTACACCTTC. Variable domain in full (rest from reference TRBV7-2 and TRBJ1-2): GAGVSQSPSNKVTEKGKDVELRCDPISGHTALYWYRQSLGQGLEFLIYFQGNSAPDKSGLPSDRFSAERTGGSVSTLTIQRTQQEDSAVYLCVSSLVNYGYTFGSGTRLTVV.

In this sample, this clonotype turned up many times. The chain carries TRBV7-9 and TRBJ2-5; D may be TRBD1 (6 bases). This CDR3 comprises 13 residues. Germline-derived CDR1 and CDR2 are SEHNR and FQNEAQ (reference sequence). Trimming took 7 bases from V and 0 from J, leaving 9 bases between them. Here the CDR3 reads CASTRDNQETQYF. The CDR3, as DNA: TGTGCCAGCACCCGGGACAACCAAGAGACCCAGTACTTC.

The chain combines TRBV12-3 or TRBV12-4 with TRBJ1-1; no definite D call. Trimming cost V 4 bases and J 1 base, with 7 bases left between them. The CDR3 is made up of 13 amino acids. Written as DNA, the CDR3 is TGTGCCAGCAGTTCTACACGGAACACTGAAGCTTTCTTT. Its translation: CASSSTRNTEAFF.

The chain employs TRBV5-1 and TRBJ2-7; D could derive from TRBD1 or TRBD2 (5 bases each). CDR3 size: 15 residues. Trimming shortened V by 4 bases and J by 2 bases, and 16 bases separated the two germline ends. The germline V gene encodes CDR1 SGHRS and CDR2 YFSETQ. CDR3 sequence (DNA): TGCGCCAGCAGCCTCCAGTGGGGGATAACCTACGAGCAGTACTTC. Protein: CASSLQWGITYEQYF. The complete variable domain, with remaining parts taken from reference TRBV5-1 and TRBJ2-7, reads KAGVTQTPRYLIKTRGQQVTLSCSPISGHRSVSWYQQTPGQGLQFLFEYFSETQRNKGNFPGRFSGRQFSNSRSEMNVSTLELGDSALYLCASSLQWGITYEQYFGPGTRLTVT.

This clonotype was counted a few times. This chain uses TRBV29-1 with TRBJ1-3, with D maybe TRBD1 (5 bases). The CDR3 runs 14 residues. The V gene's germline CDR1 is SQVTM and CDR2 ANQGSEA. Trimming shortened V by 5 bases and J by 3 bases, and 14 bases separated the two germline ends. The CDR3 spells CSVLQSQGGNTIYF. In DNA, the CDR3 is TGCAGCGTTCTACAGTCTCAGGGTGGAAACACCATATATTTT.

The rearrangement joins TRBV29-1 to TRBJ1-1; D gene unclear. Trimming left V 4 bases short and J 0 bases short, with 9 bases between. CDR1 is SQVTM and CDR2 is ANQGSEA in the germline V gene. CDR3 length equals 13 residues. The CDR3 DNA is TGCAGCGTTGGGGTAAACATGAACACTGAAGCTTTCTTT. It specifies CSVGVNMNTEAFF. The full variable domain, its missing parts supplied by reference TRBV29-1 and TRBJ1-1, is SAVISQKPSRDICQRGTSLTIQCQVDSQVTMMFWYRQQPGQSLTLIATANQGSEATYESGFVIDKFPISRPNLTFSTLTVSNMSPEDSSIYLCSVGVNMNTEAFFGQGTRLTVV.

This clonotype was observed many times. This CDR3 is CASSLGLLFYEQYF. The CDR3, as DNA: TGTGCCAGCAGCCTGGGACTCCTTTTCTACGAGCAGTACTTC. V and J are TRBV7-2 and TRBJ2-7, with D possibly being TRBD2 (6 bases). Trimming took 5 bases from V and 3 from J, leaving 14 bases between them. CDR3 length: 14 amino acids. Germline CDR1 is SGHTA and CDR2 is FQGNSA.

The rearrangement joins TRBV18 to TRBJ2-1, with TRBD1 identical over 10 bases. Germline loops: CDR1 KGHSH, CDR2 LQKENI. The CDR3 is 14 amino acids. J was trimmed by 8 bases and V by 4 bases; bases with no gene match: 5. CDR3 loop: CASSQETGGYEQFF. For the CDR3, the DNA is TGTGCCAGCTCACAAGAGACAGGGGGCTATGAGCAGTTCTTC.

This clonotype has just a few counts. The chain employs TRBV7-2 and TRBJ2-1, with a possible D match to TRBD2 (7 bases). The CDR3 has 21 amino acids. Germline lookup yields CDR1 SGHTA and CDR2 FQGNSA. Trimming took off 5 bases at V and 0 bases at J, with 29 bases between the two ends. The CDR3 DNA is TGTGCCAGCAGCCTTTCGGCTAGCGGTCCCTGGGGGCAGAGCTCCTACAATGAGCAGTTCTTC. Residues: CASSLSASGPWGQSSYNEQFF.

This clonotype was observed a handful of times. CDR3 coding DNA: TGTGCCAGTAGTTCCGAACTTGGGACAAGCTATCAGCCCCAGCATTTT. It yields the protein CASSSELGTSYQPQHF. V usage is TRBV19 and J usage is TRBJ1-5, with D perhaps TRBD1 (6 bases). Germline V gives CDR1 LNHDA, CDR2 SQIVND (reference sequence). V lost 5 bases and J lost 5, with 19 bases in between. There are 16 residues in the CDR3.

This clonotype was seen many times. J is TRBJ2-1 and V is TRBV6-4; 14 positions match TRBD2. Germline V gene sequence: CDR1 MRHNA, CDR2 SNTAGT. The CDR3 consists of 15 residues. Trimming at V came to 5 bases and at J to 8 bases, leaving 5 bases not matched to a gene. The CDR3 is CASSNGTSGGYEQFF. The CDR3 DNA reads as TGTGCCAGCAGTAACGGGACTAGCGGGGGTTATGAGCAGTTCTTC.

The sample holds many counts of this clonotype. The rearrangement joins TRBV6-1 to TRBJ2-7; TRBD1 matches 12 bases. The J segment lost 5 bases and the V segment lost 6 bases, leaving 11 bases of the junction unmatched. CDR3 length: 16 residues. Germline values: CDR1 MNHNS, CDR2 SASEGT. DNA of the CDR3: TGTGCCAGCAGGAAATTCCGGGACAGGGGGCTCAACGAGCAGTACTTC. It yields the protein CASRKFRDRGLNEQYF.

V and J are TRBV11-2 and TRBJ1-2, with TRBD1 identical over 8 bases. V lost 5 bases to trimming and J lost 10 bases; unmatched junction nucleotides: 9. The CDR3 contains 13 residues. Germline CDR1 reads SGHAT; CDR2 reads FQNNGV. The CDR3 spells CASSPGTGFYYTF. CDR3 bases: TGTGCCAGCAGCCCCGGGACAGGATTTTACTACACCTTC.

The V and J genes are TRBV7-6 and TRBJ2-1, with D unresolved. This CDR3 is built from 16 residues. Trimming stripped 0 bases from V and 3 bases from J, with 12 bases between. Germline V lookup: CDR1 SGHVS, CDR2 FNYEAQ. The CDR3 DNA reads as TGTGCCAGCAGCTTAGCTGGACGGAAAGGCTACAATGAGCAGTTCTTC. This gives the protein CASSLAGRKGYNEQFF.